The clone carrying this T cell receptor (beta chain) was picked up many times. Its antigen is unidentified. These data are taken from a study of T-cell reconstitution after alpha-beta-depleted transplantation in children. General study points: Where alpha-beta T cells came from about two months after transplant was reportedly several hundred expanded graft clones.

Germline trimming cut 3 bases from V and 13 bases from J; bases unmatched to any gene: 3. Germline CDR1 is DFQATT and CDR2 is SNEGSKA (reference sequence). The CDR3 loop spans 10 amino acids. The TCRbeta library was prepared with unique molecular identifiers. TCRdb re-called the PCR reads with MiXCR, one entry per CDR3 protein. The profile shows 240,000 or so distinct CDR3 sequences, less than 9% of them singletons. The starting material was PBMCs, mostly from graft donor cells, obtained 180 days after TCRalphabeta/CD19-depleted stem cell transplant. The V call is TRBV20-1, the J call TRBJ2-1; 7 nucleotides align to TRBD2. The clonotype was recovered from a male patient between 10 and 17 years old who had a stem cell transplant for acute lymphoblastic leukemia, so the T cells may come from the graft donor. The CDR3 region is CSASGRLQFF. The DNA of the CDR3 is TGCAGTGCTAGCGGGAGGCTTCAGTTCTTC.